Presented here are 2 T cell receptor beta chains from one specimen sequenced in a study of cytomegalovirus exposure and HLA in healthy donors. The PCR used 60 Vbeta and 13 Jbeta primers. Here immunoSEQ multiplex PCR was the method, and the copy in TCRdb shows in-frame clones only, minus some. The table lists 100,000 to 150,000 clones. The source material was PBMCs. These receptors came from a man between 18 and 29 years old in good health and CMV-seronegative.

The CDR3 protein is CASGWDNQETQYF. The CDR3 DNA reads as TGCGCCAGCGGTTGGGACAACCAAGAGACCCAGTACTTC. This chain uses TRBV10-1 with TRBJ2-5; D possibly corresponds to TRBD1 (6 bases). The CDR3 has 13 amino acids. The V end lost 8 bases, the J end lost 0 bases, and 10 bases lay between the germline ends. Germline CDR1 and CDR2: WNHNN and SYGVQD (reference sequence).

This chain joins TRBV6-5 and TRBJ2-1; the match to TRBD2 covers 7 bases. CDR3 length: 15 amino acids. V was pared by 7 bases and J by 0 bases, with 6 bases of the junction left unmatched. The germline gives CDR1 MNHEY, CDR2 SVGAGI. DNA for the CDR3: TGTGCCAGCACTGGGACGGGGGGCTCCTACAATGAGCAGTTCTTC. Amino acid sequence: CASTGTGGSYNEQFF.